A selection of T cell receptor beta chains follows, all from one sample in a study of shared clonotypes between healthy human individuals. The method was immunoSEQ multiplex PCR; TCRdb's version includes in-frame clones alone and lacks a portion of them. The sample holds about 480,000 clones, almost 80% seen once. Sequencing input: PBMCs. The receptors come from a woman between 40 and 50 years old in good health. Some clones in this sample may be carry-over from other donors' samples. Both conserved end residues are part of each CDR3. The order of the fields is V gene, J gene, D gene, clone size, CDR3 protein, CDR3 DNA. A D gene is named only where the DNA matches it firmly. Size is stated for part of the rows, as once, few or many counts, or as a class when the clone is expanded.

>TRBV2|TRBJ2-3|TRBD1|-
CASSQSTGGADTQYF
TGTGCCAGCAGTCAGTCGACAGGGGGCGCAGATACGCAGTATTTT
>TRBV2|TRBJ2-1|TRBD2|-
CASRERSGLAGYNEQFF
TGTGCCAGCAGGGAAAGAAGCGGACTAGCGGGATACAATGAGCAGTTCTTC
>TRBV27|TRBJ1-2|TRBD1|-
CASRGSFGRDRARGGYTF
TGTGCCAGCAGGGGATCTTTCGGCCGGGACAGGGCAAGAGGGGGCTACACCTTC
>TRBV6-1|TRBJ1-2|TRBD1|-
CASNSGQFYGYTF
TGTGCCAGCAATTCGGGACAGTTTTATGGCTACACCTTC
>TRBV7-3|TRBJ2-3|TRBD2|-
CASSLRASGGPLDTQYF
TGTGCCAGCAGCTTAAGGGCTAGCGGGGGACCACTAGATACGCAGTATTTT
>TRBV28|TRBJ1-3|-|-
CASSIPGTSGNTIYF
TGTGCCAGCAGCATCCCTGGTACTTCTGGAAACACCATATATTTT
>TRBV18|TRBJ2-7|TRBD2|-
CASSPLAGANYEQYF
TGTGCCAGCTCCCCACTAGCGGGAGCGAACTACGAGCAGTACTTC
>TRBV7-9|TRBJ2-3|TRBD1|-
CASREGQGTDTQYF
TGTGCCAGCAGGGAAGGACAGGGGACAGATACGCAGTATTTT
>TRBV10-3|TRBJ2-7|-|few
CAISESRSSGSYEQYF
TGTGCCATCAGTGAGTCGAGGAGTAGCGGCTCCTACGAGCAGTACTTC
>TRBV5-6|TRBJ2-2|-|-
CASSWGTGRNTGELFF
TGTGCCAGCAGCTGGGGGACGGGGAGGAACACCGGGGAGCTGTTTTTT
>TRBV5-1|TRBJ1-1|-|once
CASSFEGWSTEAFF
TGCGCCAGCAGCTTTGAAGGGTGGTCCACTGAAGCTTTCTTT
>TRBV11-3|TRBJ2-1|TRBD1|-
CASSKGTARSTYNEQFF
TGTGCCAGCAGCAAGGGGACAGCCCGAAGTACTTACAATGAGCAGTTCTTC
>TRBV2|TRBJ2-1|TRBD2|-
CASGTSRNNEQFF
TGTGCCAGCGGGACTAGCAGAAACAATGAGCAGTTCTTC
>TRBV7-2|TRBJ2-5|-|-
CASSLTHRETQYF
TGTGCCAGCAGCTTAACACATAGAGAGACCCAGTACTTC
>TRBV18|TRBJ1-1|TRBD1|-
CASSREKDRGLSVNTEAFF
TGTGCCAGCTCCCGGGAGAAGGACAGGGGACTTTCTGTGAACACTGAAGCTTTCTTT
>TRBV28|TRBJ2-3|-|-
CASSYEHTTDTQYF
TGTGCCAGCAGTTACGAACATACCACAGATACGCAGTATTTT
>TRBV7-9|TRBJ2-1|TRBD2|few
CASSPRLARYNEQFF
TGTGCCAGCAGCCCCAGACTAGCGCGCTACAATGAGCAGTTCTTC
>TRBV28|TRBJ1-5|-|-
CASRMQGNYNQPQHF
TGTGCCAGCAGGATGCAGGGGAACTACAATCAGCCCCAGCATTTT
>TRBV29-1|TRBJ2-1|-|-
CSVDGAGLYNEQFF
TGCAGCGTTGACGGAGCGGGTCTATACAATGAGCAGTTCTTC
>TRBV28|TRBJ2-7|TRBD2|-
CASTPGTSVYF
TGTGCCAGCACCCCTGGGACTAGCGTATACTTC
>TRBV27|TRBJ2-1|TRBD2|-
CASSPQRGGYNNEQFF
TGTGCCAGCAGTCCCCAGCGGGGGGGCTACAACAATGAGCAGTTCTTC
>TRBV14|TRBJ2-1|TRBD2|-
CASSTLTSGIYNEQFF
TGTGCCAGCAGCACCTTGACTAGCGGAATCTACAATGAGCAGTTCTTC
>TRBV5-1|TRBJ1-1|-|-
CASSLGSMGTEAFF
TGCGCCAGCAGCTTGGGGTCTATGGGCACTGAAGCTTTCTTT
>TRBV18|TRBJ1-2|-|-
CASSPGSTNYGYTF
TGTGCCAGCTCACCAGGTTCAACTAACTATGGCTACACCTTC
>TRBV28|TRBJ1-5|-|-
CASSPLHYSNQPQHF
TGTGCCAGCAGTCCTCTACACTATAGCAATCAGCCCCAGCATTTT
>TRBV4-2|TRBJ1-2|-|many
CASQSSYGYTF
TGTGCCAGTCAGAGTTCCTATGGCTACACCTTC
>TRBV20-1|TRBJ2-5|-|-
CSAQQEETQYF
TGCAGTGCCCAACAGGAGGAGACCCAGTACTTC
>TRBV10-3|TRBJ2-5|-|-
CAISESRGETQYF
TGTGCCATCAGTGAGTCCAGAGGGGAGACCCAGTACTTC
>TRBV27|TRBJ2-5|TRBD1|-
CASSPTGFVKQTQYF
TGTGCCAGCAGTCCGACAGGGTTCGTTAAACAGACCCAGTACTTC
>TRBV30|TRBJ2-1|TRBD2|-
CARRLAGVNNEQFF
TGTGCCCGCCGACTAGCGGGAGTAAACAATGAGCAGTTCTTC
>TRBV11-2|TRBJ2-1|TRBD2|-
CASSLKTSGSSYNEQFF
TGTGCCAGCAGCTTAAAGACTAGCGGGAGCTCCTACAATGAGCAGTTCTTC
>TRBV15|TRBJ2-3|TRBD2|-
CATRGGGSSDTQYF
TGTGCCACCAGAGGTGGCGGGAGCTCAGATACGCAGTATTTT
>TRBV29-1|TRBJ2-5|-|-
CSVEEGGPGETQYF
TGCAGCGTTGAGGAGGGGGGTCCCGGTGAGACCCAGTACTTC
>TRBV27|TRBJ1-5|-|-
CASSLSSQYSNQPQHF
TGTGCCAGCAGTTTATCGTCACAGTATAGCAATCAGCCCCAGCATTTT
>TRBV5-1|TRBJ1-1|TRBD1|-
CASSSQQGAPEAFF
TGCGCCAGCAGCTCACAACAGGGGGCGCCTGAAGCTTTCTTT
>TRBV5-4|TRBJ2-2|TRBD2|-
CASSLGGSGTGELFF
TGTGCCAGCAGTCTGGGAGGGTCGGGCACCGGGGAGCTGTTTTTT
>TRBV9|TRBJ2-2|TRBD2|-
CASSVSGRVTGELFF
TGTGCCAGCAGCGTTTCGGGGAGGGTCACCGGGGAGCTGTTTTTT
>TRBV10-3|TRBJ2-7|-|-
CATKQGLEQYF
TGTGCCACCAAACAAGGTCTCGAGCAGTACTTC
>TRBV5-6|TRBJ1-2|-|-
CASISWKHSIAYGYTF
TGTGCCAGCATCAGTTGGAAACATTCGATCGCCTATGGCTACACCTTC
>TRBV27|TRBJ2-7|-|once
CASSSHYGGARAGAYEQYF
TGTGCCAGCAGTTCACACTATGGGGGTGCCCGGGCAGGGGCCTACGAGCAGTACTTC
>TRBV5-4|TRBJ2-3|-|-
CASSPGVRGATDTQYF
TGTGCCAGCAGCCCCGGGGTTAGGGGGGCCACAGATACGCAGTATTTT
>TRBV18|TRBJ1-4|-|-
CASSPRLEEKLFF
TGTGCCAGCTCCCCCAGGTTAGAAGAAAAACTGTTTTTT
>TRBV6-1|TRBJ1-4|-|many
CASSERQYNEKLFF
TGTGCCAGCAGTGAGAGGCAGTATAATGAAAAACTGTTTTTT
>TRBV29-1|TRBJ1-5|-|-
CSVAQGNSNQPQHF
TGCAGCGTGGCACAGGGTAATAGCAATCAGCCCCAGCATTTT
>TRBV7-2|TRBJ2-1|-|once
CASSLPYNEQFF
TGTGCCAGCAGCTTACCCTACAATGAGCAGTTCTTC
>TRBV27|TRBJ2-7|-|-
CASNQNAGREQYF
TGTGCCAGCAACCAAAATGCAGGGAGGGAGCAGTACTTC
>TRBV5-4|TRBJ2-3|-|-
CASLGPEGGADTQYF
TGTGCCAGCCTAGGGCCGGAAGGGGGAGCAGATACGCAGTATTTT
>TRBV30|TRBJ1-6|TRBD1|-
CAWTAGQDNSPLHF
TGTGCCTGGACCGCTGGACAGGACAATTCACCCCTCCACTTT
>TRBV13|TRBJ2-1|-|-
CASSPSDGEQFF
TGTGCCAGCAGCCCTAGCGATGGTGAGCAGTTCTTC
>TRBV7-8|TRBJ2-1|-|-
CASSFDTGDQAFF
TGTGCCAGCAGCTTCGACACGGGGGATCAGGCGTTCTTC